Each of the 9 T cell receptor beta chains below was sequenced from the same sample in a study of blood T cell repertoires in COVID-19. Profiled with immunoSEQ multiplex PCR; TCRdb holds only in-frame clones, not every one. The data show hundreds of thousands of clones, with approximately 90% seen just once and approximately 1.5% held by the top ten. Sequencing input: peripheral blood. The source of these receptors is a young woman with active or convalescent COVID-19.

This clone was found a few times. The rearrangement joins TRBV5-6 to TRBJ2-5; 7 nucleotides match TRBD2. Germline-derived CDR1 and CDR2 are SGHDT and YYEEEE. CDR3 length: 15 residues. V trimming: 4 bases; J trimming: 1 base; junction bases outside the gene matches: 7. The CDR3 DNA sequence: TGTGCCAGCAGCGCGGCCGGGGGGAGCCAAGAGACCCAGTACTTC. This sequence encodes CASSAAGGSQETQYF.

The chain's CDR3 is CASSRRGSSYNEQFF. The CDR3 DNA sequence: TGTGCCAGCAGCCGCAGGGGAAGCTCCTACAATGAGCAGTTCTTC. This chain links TRBV11-2 with TRBJ2-1, with D perhaps TRBD1 (6 bases). The ends were cut back, 5 bases at V and 0 bases at J, with 11 bases in the middle. This CDR3 contains 15 residues. Germline CDR1 SGHAT, CDR2 FQNNGV.

The chain has TRBV6-6 and TRBJ1-3; 8 bases are a match to TRBD1. This CDR3 region has 15 residues. Germline CDR1 reads MNHNY; CDR2 reads SVGAGI (reference sequence). With 6 bases clipped from V and 0 bases from J, the junction kept 4 bases outside the gene matches. The CDR3 DNA reads TGTGCCAGCAGAGGACAGGGAAGCTCTGGAAACACCATATATTTT. Residues: CASRGQGSSGNTIYF.

This clone has a handful of counts. The chain links TRBV29-1 to TRBJ1-1; D is unclear. V dropped 6 bases and J dropped 6 bases, with 20 bases sitting between them. Looked up from germline, CDR1 is SQVTM and CDR2 is ANQGSEA. The CDR3 has 14 residues. The CDR3 sequence is CSVHRLGSGSEAFF. The CDR3 nucleotides are TGCAGCGTCCATCGACTCGGTTCGGGGTCTGAAGCTTTCTTT.

The J gene is TRBJ2-5, the V gene TRBV5-4; possibly TRBD2 for D (5 bases). This CDR3 has 15 residues. V shed 2 bases and J shed 2 bases, with 13 bases lying between them. Germline CDR1 reads SGHNT; CDR2 reads YYREEE (reference sequence). The CDR3 DNA reads TGTGCCAGCAGCTTAGTAGACGGGATTCAAGAGACCCAGTACTTC. It is translated as CASSLVDGIQETQYF.

This sequence joins TRBV3-1 (or the pseudogene TRBV3-2) and TRBJ2-1, with a possible D match to TRBD2 (5 bases). The CDR3 loop spans 15 amino acids. Deletions cut 3 bases from V and 7 bases from J, with 16 bases between. Per germline, CDR1 LGHDT and CDR2 YNNKEL (reference sequence). CDR3 nucleotides: TGTGCCAGCAGCCAGTCGTCAGAGGGCCGGAATGAGCAGTTCTTC. Encoded protein: CASSQSSEGRNEQFF.

The rearrangement links TRBV6-5 to TRBJ1-2, with 7 positions matching TRBD1. CDR1 MNHEY and CDR2 SVGAGI come from the germline V gene. The ends lost 5 bases at V and 6 bases at J; junction bases unmatched: 6. This CDR3 spans 13 amino acids. In DNA form, the CDR3 reads TGTGCCAGCAGTACGAGACAGGGCAATGGCTACACCTTC. Its protein product is CASSTRQGNGYTF.

The V and J genes are TRBV19 and TRBJ2-2; D is possibly TRBD1 (5 bases). The CDR3 totals 14 residues. CDR1 and CDR2 from the germline V gene are LNHDA and SQIVND (reference sequence). V dropped 4 bases and J dropped 1 base, with 7 bases sitting between them. As DNA, the CDR3 is TGTGCCAGTAGTAACACAGGGAACACCGGGGAGCTGTTTTTT. Its protein product is CASSNTGNTGELFF.

This chain joins TRBV19 and TRBJ1-2; the match to TRBD1 covers 9 bases. CDR3 length: 16 amino acids. Germline V lookup: CDR1 LNHDA, CDR2 SQIVND (reference sequence). V was clipped by 6 bases and J by 4 bases; unmatched bases: 12. This CDR3 is CASRPLDRGRGYGYTF. The CDR3 DNA reads TGTGCCAGTAGGCCTCTGGACAGGGGAAGAGGCTATGGCTACACCTTC.